The T cell receptor beta chain under discussion was sequenced for a study of identical twins. TCRdb itself ran the 5' RACE reads through MiXCR, one entry per CDR3 protein. The sample holds roughly 630,000 distinct CDR3 sequences; roughly 7.1% are singletons and the top ten take 1.6%. These records were also assigned to another study, of yellow fever vaccine responses in identical twins. That source adds: Each twin's T cell response to the vaccine was reported to look partly convergent and partly personalized.

The sample consisted of PBMCs. The source of this sequence is a woman aged 18 to 35 in good health.

The CDR3 region has the DNA TGTGCCAGCAGCGCGGGGGCATCCGGGTACGAGCAGTACTTC. Amino acids: CASSAGASGYEQYF. V usage is TRBV2 and J usage is TRBJ2-7, with D perhaps matching TRBD2 (7 bases). The CDR3 has 14 amino acids. The V end lost 6 bases, the J end lost 4 bases, and 16 bases lay between the germline ends. Looked up from germline, CDR1 is SNHLY and CDR2 is FYNNEI. The full variable domain, with the rest looked up from reference TRBV2 and TRBJ2-7, is EPEVTQTPSHQVTQMGQEVILRCVPISNHLYFYWYRQILGQKVEFLVSFYNNEISEKSEIFDDQFSVERPDGSNFTLKIRSTKLEDSAMYFCASSAGASGYEQYFGPGTRLTVT.